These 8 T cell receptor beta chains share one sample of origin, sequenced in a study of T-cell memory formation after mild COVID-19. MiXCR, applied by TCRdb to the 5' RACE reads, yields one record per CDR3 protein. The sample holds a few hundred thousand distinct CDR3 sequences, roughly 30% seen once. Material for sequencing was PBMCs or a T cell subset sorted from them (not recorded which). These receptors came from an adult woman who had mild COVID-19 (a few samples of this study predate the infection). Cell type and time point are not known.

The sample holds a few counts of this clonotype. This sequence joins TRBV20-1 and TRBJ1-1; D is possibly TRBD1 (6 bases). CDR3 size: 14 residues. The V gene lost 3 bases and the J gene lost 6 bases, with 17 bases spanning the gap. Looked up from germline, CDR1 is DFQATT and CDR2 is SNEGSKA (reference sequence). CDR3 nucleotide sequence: TGCAGTGCTAGGCTAGACAAGAGGGGGGCTGAAGCTTTCTTT. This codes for CSARLDKRGAEAFF.

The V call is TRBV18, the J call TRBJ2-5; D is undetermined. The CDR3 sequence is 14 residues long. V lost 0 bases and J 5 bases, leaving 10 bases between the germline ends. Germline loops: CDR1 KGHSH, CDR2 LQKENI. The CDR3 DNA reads TGTGCCAGCTCACCACCGATCTGGATGGAGACCCAGTACTTC. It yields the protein CASSPPIWMETQYF. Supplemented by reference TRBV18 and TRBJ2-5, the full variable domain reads NAGVMQNPRHLVRRRGQEARLRCSPMKGHSHVYWYRQLPEEGLKFMVYLQKENIIDESGMPKERFSAEFPKEGPSILRIQQVVRGDSAAYFCASSPPIWMETQYFGPGTRLLVL.

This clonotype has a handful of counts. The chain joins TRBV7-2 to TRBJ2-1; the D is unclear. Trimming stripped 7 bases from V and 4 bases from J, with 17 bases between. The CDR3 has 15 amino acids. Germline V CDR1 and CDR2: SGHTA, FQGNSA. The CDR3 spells CASTYRAPQYNEQFF. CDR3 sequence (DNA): TGTGCCAGCACCTACCGGGCCCCGCAATACAATGAGCAGTTCTTC.

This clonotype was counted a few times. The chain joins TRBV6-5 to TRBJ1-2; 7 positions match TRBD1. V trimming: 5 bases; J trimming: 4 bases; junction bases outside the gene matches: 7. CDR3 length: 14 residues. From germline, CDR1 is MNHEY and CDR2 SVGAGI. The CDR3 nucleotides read TGTGCCAGCAGTCAGGGGGGGATGGGCTATGGCTACACCTTC. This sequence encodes CASSQGGMGYGYTF.

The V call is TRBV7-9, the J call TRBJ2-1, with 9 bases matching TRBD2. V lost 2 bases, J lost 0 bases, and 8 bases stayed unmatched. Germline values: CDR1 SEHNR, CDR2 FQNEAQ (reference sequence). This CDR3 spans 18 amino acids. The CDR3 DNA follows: TGTGCCAGCAGCTTAAGGACAAAAGCGGGAGGCTCCTACAATGAGCAGTTCTTC. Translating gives CASSLRTKAGGSYNEQFF.

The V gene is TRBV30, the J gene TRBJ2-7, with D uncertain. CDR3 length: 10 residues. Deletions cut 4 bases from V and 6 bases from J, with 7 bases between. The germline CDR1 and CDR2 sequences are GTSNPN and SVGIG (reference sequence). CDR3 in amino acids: CAWIVCEQYF. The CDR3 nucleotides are TGTGCCTGGATCGTTTGCGAGCAGTACTTC.

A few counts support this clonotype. The CDR3 is CASSSGRAQPQHF. The CDR3 nucleotides read TGTGCCAGCAGCTCCGGTCGAGCTCAGCCCCAGCATTTT. The chain employs TRBV7-2 and TRBJ1-5; D call uncertain. Germline values: CDR1 SGHTA, CDR2 FQGNSA. The germline V and J ends were trimmed by 4 bases and 6 bases, with 10 bases remaining between them. The CDR3 consists of 13 residues.

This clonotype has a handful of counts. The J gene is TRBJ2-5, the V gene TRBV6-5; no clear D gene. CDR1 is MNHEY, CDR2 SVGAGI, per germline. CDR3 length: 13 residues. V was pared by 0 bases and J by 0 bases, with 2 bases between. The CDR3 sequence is CASSYSDQETQYF. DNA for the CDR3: TGTGCCAGCAGTTACTCGGACCAAGAGACCCAGTACTTC.